A single T cell receptor beta chain is shown here with its context. It was with unique molecular identifiers that the TCRbeta library was prepared. TCRdb re-derived calls from the PCR reads in MiXCR, one entry per CDR3 protein. The sample lists approximately 1,000,000 distinct CDR3 sequences, about 29% seen once, with over 25% in the top ten. Germline-derived CDR1 and CDR2 are MGHRA and YSYEKL. The CDR3 extends over 14 amino acids. V was clipped by 8 bases and J by 0 bases, with 13 bases between them. These data come from a study of T-cell reconstitution after alpha-beta-depleted transplantation in children.

This sample comprised PBMCs, mostly from graft donor cells, obtained 360 days after TCRalphabeta/CD19-depleted stem cell transplant. The rearrangement links TRBV4-1 to TRBJ1-1; D is perhaps TRBD1 (5 bases). This receptor was identified in a boy younger than two who had a stem cell transplant for SCID, so the T cells may come from the graft donor. Here the CDR3 reads CASQKGVLNTEAFF. As DNA, the CDR3 is TGCGCCAGCCAGAAAGGGGTCCTGAACACTGAAGCTTTCTTT.